This is a list of T cell receptor beta chains from one sample in a study of T cell responses to AZD1222 COVID-19 vaccine. Sequenced by immunoSEQ multiplex PCR; TCRdb stores in-frame clones only, minus some. The sample contains 97,000 or so clones, 84% of which appear only once. Material: peripheral blood, obtained on day 0 of AZD1222 vaccination. These receptors all come from an adult in good health. The CDR3 runs from the conserved cysteine through the conserved F or W. A D gene is named only where the DNA matches it firmly.

J gene,D gene,V gene,CDR3 protein
TRBJ2-1,TRBD2,TRBV19,CASSHGGRGEQFF
TRBJ1-2,NA,TRBV19,CASRLAYGYTF
TRBJ1-1,NA,TRBV6-5,CASYSARELNTEAFF
TRBJ2-1,NA,TRBV19,CASSIERWQFF
TRBJ1-1,NA,TRBV2,CASSDEGNTEAFF
TRBJ2-7,TRBD1,TRBV11-3,CASSLRQGPKYEQYF
TRBJ1-2,NA,TRBV11-2,CASSVTSNYGYTF
TRBJ1-5,NA,TRBV6-2/TRBV6-3,CASSPTYQPFQPQHF
TRBJ2-7,NA,TRBV4-3,CASSQRTDTYEQYF
TRBJ1-2,NA,TRBV11-2,CASSFPGNYGYTF
TRBJ1-5,TRBD1,TRBV7-9,CASSRDRGSNQPQHF
TRBJ2-3,NA,TRBV7-9,CASSLRQRTDTQYF
TRBJ2-3,TRBD2,TRBV19,CASRLTSGTDTQYF
TRBJ2-6,NA,TRBV3-1/TRBV3-2,CASSQVWAGFLGANVLTF
TRBJ1-5,NA,TRBV2,CASSEGASGNQPQHF
TRBJ1-6,NA,TRBV4-3,CASSQALVNSPLHF
TRBJ1-2,NA,TRBV28,CASRGNSNYGYTF
TRBJ1-3,NA,TRBV3-1/TRBV3-2,CASSPRSSGNTIYF
TRBJ1-5,NA,TRBV30,CAWSVLPNQPQHF
TRBJ1-2,NA,TRBV6-5,CASSYGGDYGYTF
TRBJ1-5,NA,TRBV18,CASSPGTIQPQHF
TRBJ2-7,NA,TRBV28,CASTREYEQYF
TRBJ1-1,NA,TRBV27,CASSFEGRNTEAFF
TRBJ2-5,TRBD2,TRBV7-8,CASSRSGGNRETQYF
TRBJ2-7,NA,TRBV23-1,CASSQFRTVYPKTYEQYF
TRBJ1-1,NA,TRBV6-5,CASSYSIRVTEAFF
TRBJ1-2,TRBD1,TRBV28,CASRSGGAYGYTF
TRBJ1-6,NA,TRBV3-1/TRBV3-2,CASSPDENSPLHF
TRBJ1-2,NA,TRBV18,CASSPGSDGYGYTF
TRBJ1-2,NA,TRBV27,CASSPRTAVNYGYTF
TRBJ1-1,NA,TRBV14,CASSHQIKNTEAFF
TRBJ1-1,TRBD1,TRBV6-5,CASREGQGESAEAFF
TRBJ1-6,NA,TRBV3-1/TRBV3-2,CASSQGPEGRLTHF
TRBJ2-2,NA,TRBV6-2/TRBV6-3,CASSDHRRRSRELFF
TRBJ1-3,NA,TRBV2,CASSGGLRGNTIYF
TRBJ1-1,TRBD1,TRBV11-3,CASSSSTGAIGNTEAFF
TRBJ1-3,NA,TRBV7-9,CASSYTGSGNTIYF
TRBJ2-4,NA,TRBV24-1,CATSDGDSQYF
TRBJ2-3,TRBD2,TRBV24-1,CATSELAGSDTQYF
TRBJ2-7,NA,TRBV6-2/TRBV6-3,CASSQSRYEQYF
TRBJ1-5,NA,TRBV19,CASSIMLGSQPQHF
TRBJ2-2,TRBD2,TRBV14,CASSTYTSGEVGELFF
TRBJ2-1,TRBD2,TRBV27,CASSSLGLAGILKTNEQFF
TRBJ2-2,TRBD1,TRBV5-4,CASSPRGPNTGELFF
TRBJ2-5,TRBD2,TRBV19,CASSLGGIAGGETQYF
TRBJ1-6,NA,TRBV5-4,CASSPPLGDLSPLHF
TRBJ1-4,TRBD1,TRBV6-5,CASSSGTATNEKLFF
TRBJ2-7,TRBD1,TRBV6-5,CASSYSRTGPYEQYF
TRBJ2-1,NA,TRBV27,CASSRGLPANEQFF